Below, one T cell receptor beta chain is given with its context. This entry belongs to a study of blood T cell repertoires in COVID-19. The CDR3 has 16 amino acids. Germline CDR1 reads MNHEY; CDR2 reads SVGEGT. Trimming removed 6 bases at V and 6 bases at J, with 22 bases between. Method: immunoSEQ multiplex PCR; TCRdb's copy keeps in-frame clones and lacks some. The table includes some 350,000 clones, around 87% detected once. Input material: PBMCs or T cells enriched from blood (not recorded which). The receptor was derived from a woman in her 30s who had recovered from COVID-19. The V gene is TRBV6-2 or TRBV6-3, the J gene TRBJ2-3, with D maybe TRBD2 (6 bases). The CDR3 DNA reads TGTGCCAGCAGCACCCTGGGGACTCCTCTTCGGGATACGCAGTATTTT. Its protein is CASSTLGTPLRDTQYF.